This section outlines one T cell receptor beta chain sequence together with its context. Its specificity is not known. From germline, CDR1 is SGHDT and CDR2 YYEEEE. With V trimmed by 3 bases and J by 2 bases, 12 bases remained unmatched. This CDR3 is built from 17 residues. These data originate in a study of T cell repertoires in cytomegalovirus infection. Study at large: CMV epitopes, recently identified HLA-C-restricted and well-studied HLA-B-restricted, were used. Indicated by public TCR beta signatures were CMV infection and matching HLA type.

Study-wide points: It was HLA-C-restricted CMV-specific TCR beta clonotypes that dominated the response ex vivo.

TCRdb redid the calling of the reads with MiXCR, one entry per CDR3 protein. The sample gives approximately 910,000 distinct CDR3 sequences, 30% to 40% of which show up once; about an eighth is in the top ten. The TCR originated in a human donor in good health (CMV status not recorded). Some clones in this sample may be carry-over from other donors' samples. Source: cultured CD8+ T cells from PBMCs, taken from culture after CMV antigen stimulation. The chain uses TRBV5-6 and TRBJ2-3; the match to TRBD1 covers 7 bases. The CDR3 loop reads CASSSSRDSEYTDTQYF. As DNA, the CDR3 is TGTGCCAGCAGCTCATCCCGGGACAGTGAATACACAGATACGCAGTATTTT.